One sample yielded the 12 T cell receptor beta chains listed below, sequenced in a study of tumor-infiltrating lymphocytes in primary liver carcinoma. Co-extraction yielded RNA and DNA from about 20-30 mg of unsorted bulk tissue. TCR beta cDNA was prepared out of roughly 0.45 ug total RNA by means of a constant-region primer. ARM-PCR was slightly modified, and three nested multiplex PCR rounds with it gave rise to the TCR beta libraries. The opening two PCR rounds, 10 cycles each, paired TRBV1-TRBV30 forward primers with a C-beta reverse primer. From the multiplex PCR reads, TCRdb called clonotypes with MiXCR, one entry per CDR3 protein. The table records about 50,000 distinct CDR3 sequences, over 75% of them present only once. Source material: liver tumor tissue from sampling region 5. Subset specified: tumor region T5, tumor centre. The origin of the receptors is a man in his forties with primary liver carcinoma and hepatitis B virus infection.

The table lists this clonotype with a few counts. This chain connects TRBV20-1 to TRBJ2-7, with D perhaps matching TRBD2 (6 bases). The V and J ends lost 6 bases and 6 bases respectively, with 21 bases between them. This CDR3 is 14 amino acids long. Germline values: CDR1 DFQATT, CDR2 SNEGSKA (reference sequence). The CDR3 loop is CSAEPGTGPPEQYF. CDR3 coding DNA: TGCAGTGCAGAACCCGGGACTGGGCCCCCCGAGCAGTACTTC.

Details on this clonotype: Being one base from a much bigger clone, this may be a read error. V and J are TRBV24-1 and TRBJ2-1; 8 nucleotides align to TRBD2. Germline CDR1 is KGHDR and CDR2 is SFDVKD. The CDR3 is 16 residues long. In DNA form, the CDR3 reads TGTGCCGCCAGTGATGCCACTAGCGGCCAGAAGAATGAGCAGTTCTTC. Amino acid sequence: CAASDATSGQKNEQFF.

Details on this clonotype: The conserved final phenylalanine or tryptophan is absent from the CDR3, which likely points to a read error. The chain carries TRBV7-8 and TRBJ2-1; 7 bases map to TRBD2. This CDR3 has 16 residues. The germline V gene has CDR1 SGHVS and CDR2 FQNEAQ. After removal of 6 bases from V and 4 bases from J, the junction contained 12 bases not matched to a gene. DNA of the CDR3: TGTGCCAGCAGTTTAACCGGCGGGAGAAGTTACAATGAGCAGTTCATC. Translating gives CASSLTGGRSYNEQFI.

This clonotype was detected once. One end of the junction varies from germline; a read error may be responsible. The rearrangement uses TRBV6-6 and TRBJ1-1, with D perhaps TRBD1 (5 bases). The CDR3 length is 13 residues. CDR1 and CDR2 (germline): MNHNY, SVGAGI (reference sequence). CDR3 amino acids: CASSTVGTTEALF. CDR3 DNA sequence: TGTGCCAGCAGCACAGTAGGGACTACTGAAGCTCTCTTT.

For this clonotype: At one end the junction does not follow the germline gene, possibly because of a read error. The chain carries TRBV6-2 or TRBV6-3 and TRBJ2-7, with D uncertain. Germline V gene sequence: CDR1 MNHEY, CDR2 SVGEGT. The CDR3 is 12 amino acids. The CDR3 protein is CASSNWGYDQYF. DNA for the CDR3: TGCGCCAGCAGTAATTGGGGATACGACCAGTACTTC.

The chain has TRBV29-1 and TRBJ2-1; TRBD2 aligns across 14 bases. V was clipped by 4 bases and J by 16 bases; unmatched bases: 15. From germline, CDR1 is SQVTM and CDR2 ANQGSEA. This CDR3 region has 15 residues. The CDR3 is CSVGLAGGIYNEHFF. The CDR3 DNA sequence: TGCAGCGTTGGACTAGCGGGAGGGATCTACAATGAACACTTCTTC.

This clonotype was observed a handful of times. A much larger clone lies one base from this, so it may be a read error. The chain is built from TRBV28 and TRBJ2-3; D perhaps matches TRBD2 (5 bases). In germline, CDR1 is MDHEN, CDR2 SYDVKM. The CDR3 loop spans 16 amino acids. This CDR3 reads CASSPFGISSTDMQYF. The CDR3, as DNA: TGTGCCAGCAGCCCTTTCGGGATATCTAGCACAGATATGCAGTATTTT. The full variable domain, completed using reference TRBV28 and TRBJ2-3, is DVKVTQSSRYLVKRTGEKVFLECVQDMDHENMFWYRQDPGLGLRLIYFSYDVKMKEKGDIPEGYSVSREKKERFSLILESASTNQTSMYLCASSPFGISSTDMQYFGPGTRLTVL.

Points on this clonotype: Just one base apart from a much larger clone, this may be a read error. Because it lacks the conserved phenylalanine or tryptophan at the end, this CDR3 is likely a read error. The chain has TRBV28 and TRBJ2-4; D is unresolved. The CDR3 contains 13 residues. V lost 6 bases, J lost 5 bases, and 11 bases lay in between. Germline CDR1 reads MDHEN; CDR2 reads SYDVKM. The CDR3 coding sequence is TGTGCCAGCAGACGCAATCTGGAAAACATTCAGTACCTC. Translation: CASRRNLENIQYL.

A word on this clonotype: At one end, the junction sequence differs from germline, possibly due to a read error. CDR3 loop: CASSYSDTNTQYF. The CDR3 bases are TGTGCCAGCAGTTACAGCGACACAAATACGCAGTATTTT. The chain combines TRBV6-2 or TRBV6-3 with TRBJ2-3; D is ambiguous. Germline assignment: CDR1 MNHEY and CDR2 SVGEGT. The CDR3 has 13 residues.

To note about this clonotype: A read error may produce the germline difference seen at one junction end. This chain connects TRBV11-2 to TRBJ2-7; D perhaps matches TRBD1 (5 bases). In germline, CDR1 is SGHAT, CDR2 FQNNGV. The CDR3 is made up of 17 amino acids. The CDR3 loop reads CASSPLGAPFTPYEQNF. CDR3 nucleotide sequence: TGTGCCAGCAGCCCCCTTGGGGCTCCCTTCACCCCTTACGAGCAGAACTTC.

About this clonotype: At one end, the junction sequence differs from germline, possibly due to a read error. The genes are TRBV12-3 or TRBV12-4 and TRBJ2-1, with 10 bases matching TRBD1. The CDR3 totals 14 residues. The CDR3 DNA reads TGTGCCAACTCCGGGACAGGGGTGGTTTGTGTGCAGTCCTTC. The encoded protein is CANSGTGVVCVQSF.

As to this clonotype: Possible read error: a much larger clone is one base away. This rearrangement joins TRBV2 to TRBJ2-2; a possible D gene is TRBD2 (6 bases). Germline assignment: CDR1 SNHLY and CDR2 FYNNEI. This CDR3 comprises 15 residues. The CDR3 is CASSRDSLYTGKLFF. The CDR3 nucleotides are TGTGCCAGCAGCCGGGACTCCCTGTACACCGGGAAGCTGTTTTTT.